The TCR beta chain under discussion was sequenced for a study of beta chain features in type 1 diabetes. Sequencing targeted expressed TCRB transcripts, as all isolated RNA had been reverse transcribed. Produced via immunoSEQ multiplex PCR; TCRdb's table is partial and in-frame only. The sample has 400,000 to 450,000 clones, 14% seen once. Sorting based on CD45RO/CCR7/CD25/CD127/CD95/CD27 separated CD4+ naive, central memory, regulatory and stem cell-like memory cells. Trimming shortened V by 5 bases and J by 5 bases, and 12 bases separated the two germline ends. The CDR3 loop spans 13 amino acids. CDR1 is MNHEY, CDR2 SVGAGI, per germline. On this clone itself: Its antigen is unknown.

Study-wide findings and caveats: Shortening of TCRB CDR3s, moderate but significant, appeared in all four CD4+ subsets of Type 1 diabetes patients.

Sequencing was performed on naive CD4+ T cells from blood. The V call is TRBV6-5, the J call TRBJ1-1, with D possibly matching TRBD1 (6 bases). The TCR comes from a man aged 30-40 years in good health. CDR3 DNA: TGTGCCAGCAGTGGCACAGGGAGGACTGAAGCTTTCTTT. It codes for CASSGTGRTEAFF.